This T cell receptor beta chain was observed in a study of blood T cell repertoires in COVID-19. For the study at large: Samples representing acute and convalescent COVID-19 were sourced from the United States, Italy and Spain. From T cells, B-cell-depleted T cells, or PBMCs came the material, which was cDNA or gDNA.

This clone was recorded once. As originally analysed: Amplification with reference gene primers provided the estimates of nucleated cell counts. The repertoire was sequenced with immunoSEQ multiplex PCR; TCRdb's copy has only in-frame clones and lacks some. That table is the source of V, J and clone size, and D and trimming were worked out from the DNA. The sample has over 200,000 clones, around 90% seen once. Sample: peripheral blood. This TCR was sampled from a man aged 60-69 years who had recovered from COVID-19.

Written as DNA, the CDR3 is TGTGCCACCGAGGGACAGGGAGGGAATGAGCAGTTCTTC. Translation gives CATEGQGGNEQFF. The chain carries TRBV24-1 and TRBJ2-1; 9 bases are a match to TRBD1. The CDR3 totals 13 residues. Germline assignment: CDR1 KGHDR and CDR2 SFDVKD. Losses at the gene ends were 9 bases for V and 7 bases for J; bases not matched to a gene: 6.